Each of the 5 T cell receptor beta chains below was sequenced from the same sample in a study of T cells after yellow fever vaccination. One entry per CDR3 protein, called by TCRdb with MiXCR from the 5' RACE reads. This sample yields some 600,000 distinct CDR3 sequences, of which around a sixth are seen a single time; around 15% belongs to the top ten. Specimen: PBMCs, collected 5 days after the first yellow fever vaccination. All receptors come from a man between 18 and 35 years old who received the YFV17D yellow fever vaccine.

The sample holds a few counts of this clonotype. This chain links TRBV11-2 with TRBJ2-2, with 7 bases aligning to TRBD2. With 7 bases clipped from V and 6 bases from J, the junction kept 11 bases outside the gene matches. CDR1 and CDR2 (germline): SGHAT, FQNNGV. The CDR3 is 15 residues long. Here the CDR3 reads CASNTVRGSSGELFF. Written as DNA, the CDR3 is TGTGCCAGCAATACAGTGCGGGGGAGTTCCGGGGAGCTGTTTTTT.

The chain recombines TRBV4-3 with TRBJ1-1; D is undetermined. The CDR3 consists of 15 residues. Germline CDR1 reads LGHNA; CDR2 reads YSLEER. V shed 3 bases and J shed 1 base, with 12 bases lying between them. CDR3 sequence reads: CASSQQQRRNTEAFF. CDR3 nucleotides: TGCGCCAGCAGCCAGCAACAGCGTCGGAACACTGAAGCTTTCTTT.

Many counts were recorded for this clonotype. The genes are TRBV7-2 and TRBJ2-7; D might be TRBD1 (5 bases). The germline V gene has CDR1 SGHTA and CDR2 FQGNSA. This CDR3 has 14 residues. The V and J ends lost 1 base and 0 bases respectively, with 7 bases between them. The CDR3 region is CASSLGQHSYEQYF. CDR3 sequence (DNA): TGTGCCAGCAGCTTAGGACAGCACTCCTACGAGCAGTACTTC.

This clonotype has only one observation. The chain is built from TRBV19 and TRBJ2-2, with 7 bases matching TRBD1. Germline assignment: CDR1 LNHDA and CDR2 SQIVND (reference sequence). Trimming removed 7 bases from V and 0 bases from J; junction bases left unmatched: 5. The CDR3 covers 15 residues. CDR3 coding DNA: TGTGCCAGTACCTCCGGGACAGCGAACACCGGGGAGCTGTTTTTT. It encodes CASTSGTANTGELFF. Together with reference TRBV19 and TRBJ2-2, the CDR3 gives the full variable domain: DGGITQSPKYLFRKEGQNVTLSCEQNLNHDAMYWYRQDPGQGLRLIYYSQIVNDFQKGDIAEGYSVSREKKESFPLTVTSAQKNPTAFYLCASTSGTANTGELFFGEGSRLTVL.

This clonotype came up a few times. CDR3 nucleotide sequence: TGCGCCAGCAGCCCCCGGGAACTAACCAGGAGCACAGATACGCAGTATTTT. Its translation is CASSPRELTRSTDTQYF. The J gene is TRBJ2-3, the V gene TRBV5-1; possibly TRBD2 for D (5 bases). Germline loops: CDR1 SGHRS, CDR2 YFSETQ. This CDR3 region has 17 residues. Trimming shortened V by 4 bases and J by 0 bases, and 18 bases separated the two germline ends.